Given below is one TCR beta chain in context. These data originate in a study of blood T cell repertoires in COVID-19. At the level of the study: PBMCs, B-cell-depleted T cells, or T cells provided the cDNA or gDNA that made up the material.

Profiling relied on immunoSEQ multiplex PCR, and the TCRdb table lists in-frame clones only, not all of them. The top ten clones hold about 3% of a sample with 150,000 to 200,000 clones, about 89% of them seen once. V shed 8 bases and J shed 8 bases, with 24 bases lying between them. The CDR3 contains 15 residues. The V gene's germline CDR1 is MDHEN and CDR2 SYDVKM. The J gene is TRBJ1-1, the V gene TRBV28; D remains unclear. Sequenced material: peripheral blood. This sequence was found in a man between 60 and 75 years old with acute or convalescent COVID-19. Written as DNA, the CDR3 is TGTGCCAGCTCTTTATTGAATGCGGGCACAGTAGAAGCTTTCTTT. This gives the protein CASSLLNAGTVEAFF.